This TCR beta chain was obtained from a study of patients and donors after allogeneic stem cell transplantation. In this sample, this clonotype turned up a few times. CDR3 length equals 13 residues. The germline V gene has CDR1 SGHTA and CDR2 FQGNSA. V was shortened by 5 bases and J by 3 bases, with 10 bases between the two germline ends. TCRdb used MiXCR to reprocess the RT-PCR reads, holding one entry per CDR3 protein. The data contain 200,000 to 250,000 distinct CDR3 sequences, over 30% of them singletons. The V and J genes are TRBV7-2 and TRBJ1-1; D is perhaps TRBD1 (5 bases). The TCR sequence derives from a human donor who was either an allogeneic HSCT recipient or a stem cell or donor lymphocyte infusion donor (not recorded which). It is not recorded whose cells these are; they may come from a transplant donor. The material sequenced was blood, either unsorted or a sorted T cell fraction (not recorded which). CDR3 DNA: TGTGCCAGCAGCCCACCGGGACACACTGAAGCTTTCTTT. Its protein is CASSPPGHTEAFF.